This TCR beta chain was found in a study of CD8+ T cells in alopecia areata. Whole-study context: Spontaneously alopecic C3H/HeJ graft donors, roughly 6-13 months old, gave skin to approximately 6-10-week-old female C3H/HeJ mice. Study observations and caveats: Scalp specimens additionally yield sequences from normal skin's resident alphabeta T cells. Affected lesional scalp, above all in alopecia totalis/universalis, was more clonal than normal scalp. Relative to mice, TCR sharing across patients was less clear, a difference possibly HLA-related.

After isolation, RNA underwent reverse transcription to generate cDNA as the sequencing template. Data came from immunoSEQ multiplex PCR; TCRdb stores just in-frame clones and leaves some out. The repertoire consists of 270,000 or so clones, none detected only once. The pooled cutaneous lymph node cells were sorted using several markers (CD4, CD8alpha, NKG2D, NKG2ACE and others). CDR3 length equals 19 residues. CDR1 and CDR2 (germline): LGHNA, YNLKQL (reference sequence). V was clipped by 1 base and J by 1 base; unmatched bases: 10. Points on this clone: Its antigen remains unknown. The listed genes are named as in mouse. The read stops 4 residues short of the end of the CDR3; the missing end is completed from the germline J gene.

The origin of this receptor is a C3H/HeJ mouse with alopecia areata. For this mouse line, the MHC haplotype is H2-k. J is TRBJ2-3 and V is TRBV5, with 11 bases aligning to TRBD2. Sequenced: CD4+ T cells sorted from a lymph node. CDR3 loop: CASSQVTGGAQGGAETLYF. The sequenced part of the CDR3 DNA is TGTGCCAGCAGCCAAGTCACTGGGGGGGCGCAGGGAGGTGCAGAA.